This entry lists 8 T cell receptor beta chains sequenced from one sample in a study of T cells in localized non-small cell lung cancer. This table comes from immunoSEQ multiplex PCR, and its TCRdb copy is limited to in-frame clones, with some not included. The sample consists of approximately 61,000 clones, approximately 90% of them appearing once. The sample consisted of peripheral blood, taken before any cancer treatment. The source of these receptors is a woman between 35 and 75 years old with stage I lung adenocarcinoma.

The chain uses TRBV19 and TRBJ1-5; 10 bases map to TRBD1. The CDR3 runs to 14 residues. J gave up 5 bases and V 3 bases, and 1 base lay outside the gene matches. Germline CDR1 is LNHDA and CDR2 is SQIVND (reference sequence). The CDR3 bases are TGTGCCAGTAGTATGACAGGGGGCTATCAGCCCCAGCATTTT. Protein sequence: CASSMTGGYQPQHF. The variable domain in full, completed from reference TRBV19 and TRBJ1-5, reads DGGITQSPKYLFRKEGQNVTLSCEQNLNHDAMYWYRQDPGQGLRLIYYSQIVNDFQKGDIAEGYSVSREKKESFPLTVTSAQKNPTAFYLCASSMTGGYQPQHFGDGTRLSIL.

The chain uses TRBV19 and TRBJ2-2, with 8 positions matching TRBD1. The length of the CDR3 is 15 residues. Germline V gene data show CDR1 as LNHDA and CDR2 as SQIVND (reference sequence). V was clipped by 2 bases and J by 2 bases; unmatched bases: 1. CDR3 in DNA: TGTGCCAGTAGTATATCAGGGGGCAACACCGGGGAGCTGTTTTTT. Protein product: CASSISGGNTGELFF.

The chain recombines TRBV19 with TRBJ2-2; D uncertain. The germline V gene has CDR1 LNHDA and CDR2 SQIVND (reference sequence). With 5 bases removed from V and 3 bases from J, the gap between germline ends came to 13 bases. The CDR3 is 15 amino acids. This CDR3 is CASSESGLHTGELFF. In DNA, the CDR3 is TGTGCCAGTAGTGAGTCGGGTCTCCACACCGGGGAGCTGTTTTTT.

The chain combines TRBV15 with TRBJ2-1; a possible D gene is TRBD1 (6 bases). Germline CDR1 is LNHNV and CDR2 is YYDKDF (reference sequence). V was pared by 3 bases and J by 7 bases, with 10 bases between. CDR3 length: 13 amino acids. The CDR3 reads CATSRGAQNEQFF. CDR3 nucleotide sequence: TGTGCCACCAGCAGGGGGGCCCAGAATGAGCAGTTCTTC.

This chain links TRBV6-1 with TRBJ2-3; D is unclear. Per the germline V gene, CDR1 is MNHNS and CDR2 is SASEGT. Trimming cost V 4 bases and J 6 bases, with 20 bases left between them. The CDR3 totals 16 residues. For the CDR3, the DNA is TGTGCCAGCAGTGTGCAGGTTACTCGCCTTGCGGATACGCAGTATTTT. This translates into CASSVQVTRLADTQYF.

The J gene is TRBJ2-7, the V gene TRBV30; D uncertain. Between the trimmed V and J ends, which lost 7 bases and 1 base, there was a span of 17 bases. The CDR3 is 14 amino acids. Germline lookup yields CDR1 GTSNPN and CDR2 SVGIG (reference sequence). The CDR3: CASRRSMSSYEQYF. CDR3 in DNA: TGTGCCTCCCGAAGGTCCATGTCTTCCTACGAGCAGTACTTC.

This clone was found a few times. The CDR3 loop is CASSLGPGGSGNTIYF. CDR3 bases: TGCGCCAGCAGCTTGGGTCCAGGGGGCTCTGGAAACACCATATATTTT. The chain is built from TRBV5-1 and TRBJ1-3; 7 nucleotides line up with TRBD1. Germline assignment: CDR1 SGHRS and CDR2 YFSETQ. The CDR3 sequence is 16 residues long. V lost 0 bases to trimming and J lost 0 bases; unmatched junction nucleotides: 3.

The gene calls are TRBV4-2 and TRBJ2-2; D might be TRBD2 (5 bases). The CDR3 spans 15 residues. The germline V gene has CDR1 LGHNA and CDR2 YNFKEQ. V was clipped by 0 bases and J by 3 bases, with 8 bases between them. CDR3 loop: CASSQEPGYTGELFF. The CDR3 bases are TGTGCCAGCAGCCAAGAGCCGGGGTACACCGGGGAGCTGTTTTTT.